This is a list of T cell receptor beta chains from one sample in a study of OX40 agonist ivuxolimab in advanced cancers. Sequenced by immunoSEQ multiplex PCR; TCRdb stores in-frame clones only, minus some. The table records roughly 63,000 clones, 80% to 90% of them present only once. This specimen was CD4+ or CD8+ T cells sorted from blood, taken in a trial of the OX40 agonist ivuxolimab. The receptor set was obtained from an adult with an advanced solid tumor such as melanoma, head and neck, liver or kidney cancer. Both conserved end residues are part of each CDR3. The D gene is left open where the match is weak. Where a row states a size, it is once, few, many or the class of an expanded clone; other rows omit it.

TRBJ2-3,16,TRBD1,.,TRBV12-5,CASGLSGQGDTDTQYF,TGTGCTAGTGGTTTGTCGGGACAGGGGGACACAGATACGCAGTATTTT
TRBJ1-4,15,.,.,TRBV6-5,CASSPRWATNEKLFF,TGTGCCAGCAGTCCCCGTTGGGCAACTAATGAAAAACTGTTTTTT
TRBJ1-2,14,TRBD1,.,TRBV27,CASRLQGAYYGYTF,TGTGCCAGCAGGTTACAGGGGGCATATTATGGCTACACCTTC
TRBJ1-1,12,.,.,TRBV29-1,CSSGSSGVEAFF,TGCAGCTCCGGGTCTTCAGGGGTTGAAGCTTTCTTT
TRBJ1-3,15,.,.,TRBV7-9,CASSLDRLSGNTIYF,TGTGCCAGCAGCCTCGACAGGCTCTCTGGAAACACCATATATTTT
TRBJ2-7,14,TRBD2,.,TRBV15,CATSRAGGAYEQYF,TGTGCCACCAGCAGAGCGGGGGGGGCCTACGAGCAGTACTTC
TRBJ1-3,14,.,.,TRBV5-1,CASSLGTDGNTIYF,TGCGCCAGCAGTTTGGGGACCGATGGAAACACCATATATTTT
TRBJ2-3,15,TRBD2,.,TRBV7-9,CASSLTSGGGDTQYF,TGTGCCAGCAGCCTGACTAGCGGGGGCGGGGATACGCAGTATTTT
TRBJ1-6,17,.,.,TRBV28,CASSAPQGTRSKSPLHF,TGTGCCAGCAGTGCCCCCCAGGGGACGCGTTCTAAATCACCCCTCCACTTT
TRBJ2-2,16,TRBD2,.,TRBV5-4,CASSLRGRANTGELFF,TGTGCCAGCAGCTTGCGCGGGAGGGCGAACACCGGGGAGCTGTTTTTT
TRBJ1-2,14,.,.,TRBV2,CASSVDLSSYGYTF,TGTGCCAGCAGTGTGGACTTATCGTCCTATGGCTACACCTTC
TRBJ2-1,13,.,.,TRBV5-1,CASSFRDYNEQFF,TGCGCCAGCAGCTTCCGGGACTACAATGAGCAGTTCTTC
TRBJ2-1,14,.,.,TRBV19,CASTRRGSYNEQFF,TGTGCCAGTACGAGGAGGGGCTCCTACAATGAGCAGTTCTTC
TRBJ2-2,14,TRBD1,.,TRBV28,CASRRQGYTGELFF,TGTGCCAGCAGAAGACAGGGGTATACCGGGGAGCTGTTTTTT
TRBJ2-1,16,TRBD2,.,TRBV4-1,CASSLPTSGRKGEQFF,TGCGCCAGCAGCCTTCCGACTAGCGGGAGGAAGGGTGAGCAGTTCTTC
TRBJ1-1,15,.,few,TRBV5-4,CASSLLSGGNTEAFF,TGTGCCAGCAGCTTGTTGTCGGGGGGGAACACTGAAGCTTTCTTT
TRBJ1-3,18,.,once,TRBV1,CTSSQDIRDRGHGNTIYF,TGCACCAGCAGCCAAGATATACGGGACAGGGGGCATGGAAACACCATATATTTT